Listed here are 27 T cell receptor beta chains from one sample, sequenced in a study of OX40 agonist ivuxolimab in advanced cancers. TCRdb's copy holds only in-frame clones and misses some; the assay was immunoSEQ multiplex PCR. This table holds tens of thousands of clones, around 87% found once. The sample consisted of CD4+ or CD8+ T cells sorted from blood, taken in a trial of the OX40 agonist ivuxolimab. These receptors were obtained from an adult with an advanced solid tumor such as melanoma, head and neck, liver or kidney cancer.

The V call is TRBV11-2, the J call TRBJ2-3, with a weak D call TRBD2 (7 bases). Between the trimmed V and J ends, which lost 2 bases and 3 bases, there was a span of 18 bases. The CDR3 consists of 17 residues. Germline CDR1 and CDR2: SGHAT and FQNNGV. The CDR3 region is CASSLYFRGRGTDTQYF. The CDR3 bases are TGTGCCAGCAGCTTATATTTCCGAGGGAGGGGGACAGATACGCAGTATTTT.

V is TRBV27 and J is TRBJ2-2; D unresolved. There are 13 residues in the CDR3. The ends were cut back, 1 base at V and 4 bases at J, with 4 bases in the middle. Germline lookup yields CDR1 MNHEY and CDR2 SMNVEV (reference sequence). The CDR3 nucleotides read TGTGCCAGCAGTTTATGGAGCACCGGGGAGCTGTTTTTT. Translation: CASSLWSTGELFF.

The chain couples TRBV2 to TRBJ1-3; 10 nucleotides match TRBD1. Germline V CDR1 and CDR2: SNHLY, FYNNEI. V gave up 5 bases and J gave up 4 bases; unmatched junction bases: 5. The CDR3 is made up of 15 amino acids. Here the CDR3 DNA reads TGTGCCAGCAGTACCGACAGGGGGCAAGGAAACACCATATATTTT. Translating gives CASSTDRGQGNTIYF.

CDR3 sequence: CATSIRTSGNYEQYF. The CDR3 bases are TGTGCCACCAGCATCAGGACTAGCGGGAACTACGAGCAGTACTTC. V gene TRBV15 combines with J gene TRBJ2-7; 12 bases fit TRBD2. The CDR3 is 15 residues long. V shed 4 bases and J 3 bases; nucleotides not matched to a gene: 4. Germline V lookup: CDR1 LNHNV, CDR2 YYDKDF (reference sequence). The full variable domain, in which reference TRBV15 and TRBJ2-7 provide the parts outside the CDR3, is DAMVIQNPRYQVTQFGKPVTLSCSQTLNHNVMYWYQQKSSQAPKLLFHYYDKDFNNEADTPDNFQSRRPNTSFCFLDIRSPGLGDTAMYLCATSIRTSGNYEQYFGPGTRLTVT.

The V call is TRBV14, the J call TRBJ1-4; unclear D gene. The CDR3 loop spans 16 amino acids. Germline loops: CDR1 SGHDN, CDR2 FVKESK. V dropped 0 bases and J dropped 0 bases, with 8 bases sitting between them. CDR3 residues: CASSQEYRTTNEKLFF. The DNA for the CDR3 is TGTGCCAGCAGCCAAGAGTACAGAACAACTAATGAAAAACTGTTTTTT.

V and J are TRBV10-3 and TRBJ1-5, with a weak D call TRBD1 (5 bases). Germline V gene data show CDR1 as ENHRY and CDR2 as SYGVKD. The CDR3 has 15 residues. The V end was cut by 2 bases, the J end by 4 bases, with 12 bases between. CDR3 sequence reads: CAISETRQINQPQHF. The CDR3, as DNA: TGTGCCATCAGTGAGACCAGACAGATTAATCAGCCCCAGCATTTT.

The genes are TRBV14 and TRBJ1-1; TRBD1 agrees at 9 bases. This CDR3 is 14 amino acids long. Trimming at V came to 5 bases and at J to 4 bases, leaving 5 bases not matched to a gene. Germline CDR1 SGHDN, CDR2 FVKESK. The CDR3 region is CASSKDRGGTEAFF. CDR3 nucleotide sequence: TGTGCCAGCAGCAAGGACAGGGGAGGCACTGAAGCTTTCTTT.

CDR3 sequence: CASSLDDTEAFF. CDR3 DNA: TGTGCCAGCAGCTTAGATGACACTGAAGCTTTCTTT. This chain links TRBV7-6 with TRBJ1-1; D remains ambiguous. The germline gives CDR1 SGHVS, CDR2 FNYEAQ. This CDR3 is 12 amino acids long. The ends were cut back, 1 base at V and 3 bases at J, with 3 bases in the middle.

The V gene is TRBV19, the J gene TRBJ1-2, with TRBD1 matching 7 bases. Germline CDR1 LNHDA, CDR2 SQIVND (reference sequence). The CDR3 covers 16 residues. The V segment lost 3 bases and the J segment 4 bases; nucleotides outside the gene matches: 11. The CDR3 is CASSMGSGQDLYGYTF. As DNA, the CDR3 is TGTGCCAGTAGTATGGGAAGCGGACAGGACCTCTATGGCTACACCTTC. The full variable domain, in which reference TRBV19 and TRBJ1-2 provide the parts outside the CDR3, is DGGITQSPKYLFRKEGQNVTLSCEQNLNHDAMYWYRQDPGQGLRLIYYSQIVNDFQKGDIAEGYSVSREKKESFPLTVTSAQKNPTAFYLCASSMGSGQDLYGYTFGSGTRLTVV.

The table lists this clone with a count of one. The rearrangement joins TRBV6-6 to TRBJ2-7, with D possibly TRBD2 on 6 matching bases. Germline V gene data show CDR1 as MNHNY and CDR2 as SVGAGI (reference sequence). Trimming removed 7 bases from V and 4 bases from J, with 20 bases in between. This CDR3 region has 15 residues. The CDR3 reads CASTQRAGTGYEQYV. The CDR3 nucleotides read TGTGCCAGCACCCAAAGGGCGGGAACAGGTTACGAGCAGTACGTC.

CDR3 loop: CASSQDRYTDTQYF. The CDR3 DNA sequence: TGTGCCAGCAGCCAGGACCGATACACAGATACGCAGTATTTT. The V gene is TRBV5-4, the J gene TRBJ2-3; no clear D gene. Germline V gene lookup returns CDR1 SGHNT and CDR2 YYREEE (reference sequence). Trimming pared 4 bases from V and 2 bases from J, leaving 11 bases between. The CDR3 runs to 14 residues.

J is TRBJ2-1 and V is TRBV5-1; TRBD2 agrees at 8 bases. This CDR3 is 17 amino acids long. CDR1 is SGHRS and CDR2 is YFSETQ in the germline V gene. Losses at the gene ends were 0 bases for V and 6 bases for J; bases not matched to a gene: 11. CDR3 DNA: TGCGCCAGCAGCTTGGAAACGGGAGGGCCCTCGGGCAATGAGCAGTTCTTC. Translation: CASSLETGGPSGNEQFF.

CDR3 DNA sequence: TGTGCCAGCAGCTTAAGGGGGCTAGCGGGAGTCAATGAGCAGTTCTTC. Its protein is CASSLRGLAGVNEQFF. The V call is TRBV7-9, the J call TRBJ2-1; TRBD2 aligns across 10 bases. Germline CDR1 reads SEHNR; CDR2 reads FQNEAQ (reference sequence). The CDR3 is made up of 16 amino acids. J was trimmed by 6 bases and V by 2 bases; bases with no gene match: 7.

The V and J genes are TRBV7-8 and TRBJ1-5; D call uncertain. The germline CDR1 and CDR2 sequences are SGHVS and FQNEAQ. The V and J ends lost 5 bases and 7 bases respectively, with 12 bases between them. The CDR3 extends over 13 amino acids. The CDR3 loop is CASSGSGLQPQHF. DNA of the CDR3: TGTGCCAGCAGCGGCAGTGGGTTACAGCCCCAGCATTTT.

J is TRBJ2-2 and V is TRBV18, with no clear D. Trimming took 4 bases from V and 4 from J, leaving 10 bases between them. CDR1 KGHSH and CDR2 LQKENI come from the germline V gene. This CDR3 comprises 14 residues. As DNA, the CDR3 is TGTGCCAGCTCACAGGCCCAAACCACCGGGGAGCTGTTTTTT. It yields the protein CASSQAQTTGELFF.

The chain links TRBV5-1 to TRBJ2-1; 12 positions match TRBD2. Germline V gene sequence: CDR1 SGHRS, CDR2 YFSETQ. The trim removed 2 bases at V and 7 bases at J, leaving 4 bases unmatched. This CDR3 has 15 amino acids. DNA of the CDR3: TGCGCCAGCAGCTTACTAGCGGGAGGAGGTAATGAGCAGTTCTTC. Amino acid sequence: CASSLLAGGGNEQFF. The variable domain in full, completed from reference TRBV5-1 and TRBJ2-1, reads KAGVTQTPRYLIKTRGQQVTLSCSPISGHRSVSWYQQTPGQGLQFLFEYFSETQRNKGNFPGRFSGRQFSNSRSEMNVSTLELGDSALYLCASSLLAGGGNEQFFGPGTRLTVL.

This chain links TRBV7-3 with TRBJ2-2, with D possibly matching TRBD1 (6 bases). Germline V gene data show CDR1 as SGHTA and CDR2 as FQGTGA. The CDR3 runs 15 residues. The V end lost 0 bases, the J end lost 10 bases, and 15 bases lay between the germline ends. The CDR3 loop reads CASSLTRGEGEELFF. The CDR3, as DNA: TGTGCCAGCAGCTTAACGAGGGGAGAGGGGGAGGAGCTGTTTTTT.

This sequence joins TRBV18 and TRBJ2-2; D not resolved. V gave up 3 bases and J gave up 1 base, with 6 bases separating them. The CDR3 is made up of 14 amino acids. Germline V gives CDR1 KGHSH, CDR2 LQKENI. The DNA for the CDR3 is TGTGCCAGCTCACCCGCCAGGAACACCGGGGAGCTGTTTTTT. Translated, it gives CASSPARNTGELFF.

CDR3 nucleotides: TGTGCCAGCAGCCTCGGGACTGCTGAAAACATTCAGTACTTC. It translates to CASSLGTAENIQYF. The chain employs TRBV7-9 and TRBJ2-4, with a possible D match to TRBD2 (6 bases). Germline V gene lookup returns CDR1 SEHNR and CDR2 FQNEAQ (reference sequence). CDR3 length: 14 residues. Trimming shortened V by 5 bases and J by 5 bases, and 13 bases separated the two germline ends.

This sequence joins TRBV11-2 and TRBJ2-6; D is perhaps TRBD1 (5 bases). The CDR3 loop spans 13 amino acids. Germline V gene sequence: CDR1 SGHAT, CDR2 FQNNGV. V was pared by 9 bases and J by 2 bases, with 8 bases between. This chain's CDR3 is CASSGTGANVLTF. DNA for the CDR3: TGTGCCAGTTCAGGGACTGGGGCCAACGTCCTGACTTTC.

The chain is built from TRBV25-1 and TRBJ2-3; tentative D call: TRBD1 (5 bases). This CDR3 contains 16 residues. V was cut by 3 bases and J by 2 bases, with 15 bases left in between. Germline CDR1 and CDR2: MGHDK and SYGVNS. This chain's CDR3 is CASSDAQANPTDTQYF. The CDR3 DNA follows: TGTGCCAGCAGTGATGCACAGGCGAACCCCACAGATACGCAGTATTTT. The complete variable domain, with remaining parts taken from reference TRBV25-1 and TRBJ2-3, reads EADIYQTPRYLVIGTGKKITLECSQTMGHDKMYWYQQDPGMELHLIHYSYGVNSTEKGDLSSESTVSRIRTEHFPLTLESARPSHTSQYLCASSDAQANPTDTQYFGPGTRLTVL.

The CDR3 region is CASSSGQAETQYF. The DNA for the CDR3 is TGTGCCAGCAGCTCCGGTCAGGCAGAGACCCAGTACTTC. The chain joins TRBV11-2 to TRBJ2-5; D remains unclear. Trimming removed 4 bases from V and 4 bases from J, with 10 bases in between. CDR3 size: 13 residues. Germline V gene data show CDR1 as SGHAT and CDR2 as FQNNGV.

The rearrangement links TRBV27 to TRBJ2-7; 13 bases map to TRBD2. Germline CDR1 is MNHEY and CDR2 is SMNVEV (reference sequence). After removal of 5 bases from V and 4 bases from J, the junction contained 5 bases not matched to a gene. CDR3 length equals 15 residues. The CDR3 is CASSPTSGRVYEQYF. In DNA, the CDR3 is TGTGCCAGCAGTCCAACTAGCGGGAGGGTATACGAGCAGTACTTC.

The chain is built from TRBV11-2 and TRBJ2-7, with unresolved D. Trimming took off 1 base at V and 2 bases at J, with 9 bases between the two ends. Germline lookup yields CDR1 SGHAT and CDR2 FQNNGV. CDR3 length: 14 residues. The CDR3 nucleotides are TGTGCCAGCAGCTTAGCGAGGTTGACCTACGAGCAGTACGTC. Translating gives CASSLARLTYEQYV.

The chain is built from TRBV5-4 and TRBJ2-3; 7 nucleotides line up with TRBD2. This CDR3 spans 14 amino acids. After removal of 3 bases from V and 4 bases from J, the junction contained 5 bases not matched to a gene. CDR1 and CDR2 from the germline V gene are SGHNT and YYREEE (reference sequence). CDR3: CASSSRLAPDTQYF. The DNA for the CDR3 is TGTGCCAGCAGCTCTCGACTAGCCCCAGATACGCAGTATTTT. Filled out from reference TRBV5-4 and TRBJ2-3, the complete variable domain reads ETGVTQSPTHLIKTRGQQVTLRCSSQSGHNTVSWYQQALGQGPQFIFQYYREEENGRGNFPPRFSGLQFPNYSSELNVNALELDDSALYLCASSSRLAPDTQYFGPGTRLTVL.

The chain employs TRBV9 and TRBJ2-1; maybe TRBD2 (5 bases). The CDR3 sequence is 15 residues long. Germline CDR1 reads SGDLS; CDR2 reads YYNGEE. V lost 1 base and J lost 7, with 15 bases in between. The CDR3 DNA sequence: TGTGCCAGCAGCGTACCCGACTACCCTAAGAATGAGCAGTTCTTC. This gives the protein CASSVPDYPKNEQFF.

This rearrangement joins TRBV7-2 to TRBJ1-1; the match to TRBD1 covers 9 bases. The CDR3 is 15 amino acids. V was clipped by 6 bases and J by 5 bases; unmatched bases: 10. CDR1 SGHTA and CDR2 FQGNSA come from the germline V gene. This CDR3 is CASSLTGQGWTEAFF. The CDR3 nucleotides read TGTGCCAGCAGTCTGACGGGACAGGGTTGGACTGAAGCTTTCTTT.